These T cell receptor beta chains were read from a single sample in a study of shared clonotypes between healthy human individuals. TCRdb's copy holds only in-frame clones and misses some; the assay was immunoSEQ multiplex PCR. The table records about 1.1 million clones, 77% of them present only once. What was sequenced was memory CD4+ T cells from PBMCs. These receptors all come from a man between 18 and 35 years old in good health. Some clones in this sample may be carry-over from other donors' samples. Each CDR3 is given with its conserved first and last residue. A D gene is named only where the DNA matches it firmly. Size values are once, few and many counts, or a class for expanded clones, and some rows have none.

size	V	J	D	DNA	CDR3
NA	TRBV5-1	TRBJ2-5	NA	TGCGCCACCAGGGGAGCCGGGTTAGAGACCCAGTACTTC	CATRGAGLETQYF
NA	TRBV2	TRBJ2-1	NA	TGTGCCAGCAGTAGGGAGGCGGCGCACAATGAGCAGTTCTTC	CASSREAAHNEQFF
NA	TRBV6-1	TRBJ1-3	NA	TGTGCCAGCAGTGAAGCCGGGGAGCAGGGACTCTCTGGAAACACCATATATTTT	CASSEAGEQGLSGNTIYF
NA	TRBV5-5	TRBJ2-2	TRBD1	TGTGCCAGCAGCTCCGGGACAGGGATACTGAACACCGGGGAGCTGTTTTTT	CASSSGTGILNTGELFF
NA	TRBV29-1	TRBJ2-3	NA	TGCAGCGTTGACGGTATTGTGGACACAGATACGCAGTATTTT	CSVDGIVDTDTQYF
NA	TRBV5-1	TRBJ2-2	NA	TGCGCCAGCAGCTTGGATCCTAGTTCGAACACCGGGGAGCTGTTTTTT	CASSLDPSSNTGELFF
NA	TRBV9	TRBJ2-3	NA	TGTGCCAGCAGCGTAGGGTTCGGAGGCACAGATACGCAGTATTTT	CASSVGFGGTDTQYF
NA	TRBV19	TRBJ1-1	TRBD1	TGTGCCAGTAGTCCGGGACAGGCTGTGGCTTTCTTT	CASSPGQAVAFF
NA	TRBV29-1	TRBJ1-3	NA	TGCAGCGTCGGGACGGGGCAGTGGCCCGGAAACACCATATATTTT	CSVGTGQWPGNTIYF
NA	TRBV5-4	TRBJ2-2	TRBD2	TGTGCCAGCAGCTTTGGCGGGAGGGTAAACACCGGGGAGCTGTTTTTT	CASSFGGRVNTGELFF
NA	TRBV7-2	TRBJ1-2	TRBD1	TGTGCCAGCAGTTCCGGGACAGGGACGAGGAATGGCTACACCTTC	CASSSGTGTRNGYTF
NA	TRBV30	TRBJ1-2	NA	TGTGCCTGGAGTTCAAACAGTGGCTACACCTTC	CAWSSNSGYTF
NA	TRBV7-9	TRBJ2-2	NA	TGTGCCAGCAGCTTTATAGGGGACGGGGAGCTGTTTTTT	CASSFIGDGELFF
NA	TRBV6-5	TRBJ1-2	TRBD1	TGTGCCAGCAGTTACAGCGGGACAGGGTTTTTTGGCTACACCTTC	CASSYSGTGFFGYTF
NA	TRBV19	TRBJ2-2	NA	TGTGCCAGTAGTACGAGGACCGAAGGGCGGCGGCTGTTTTTT	CASSTRTEGRRLFF
NA	TRBV10-2	TRBJ1-1	NA	TGCGCCAGCCAACGAGGACTCGCCACTGAAGCTTTCTTT	CASQRGLATEAFF
NA	TRBV21-1	TRBJ2-7	NA	TGTGCCAGCAGCAACATTCTCCCCAGTGCCTACGAGCAGTACTTC	CASSNILPSAYEQYF
NA	TRBV5-1	TRBJ2-3	NA	TGCGCCACCGGGGCCTCGTCGGCAGATACGCATTATTTT	CATGASSADTHYF
NA	TRBV4-1	TRBJ2-7	NA	TGCGCCAGCAGCCTAGCGCCGACTGCCTACGAGCAGTACTTC	CASSLAPTAYEQYF
NA	TRBV9	TRBJ2-3	TRBD2	TGTGCCAGCAGCCCTCGGACTAGAAGTGGCACAGATACGCAGTATTTT	CASSPRTRSGTDTQYF
NA	TRBV7-9	TRBJ2-7	TRBD2	TGTGCCAGCAGCTACGGACTAGCGTTGACCTACGAGCAGTACTTC	CASSYGLALTYEQYF
NA	TRBV27	TRBJ1-1	NA	TGTGCCAGCAGTACGACCTATTCTGAAGCTTTCTTT	CASSTTYSEAFF
few	TRBV2	TRBJ1-5	TRBD1	TGTGCCAGCAGCGACAGGGGAGGTCAGCCCCAGCATTTT	CASSDRGGQPQHF
NA	TRBV12-5	TRBJ1-1	NA	TGTGCTAGTGGCGGACATGAGGTCGCTGAAGCTTTCTTT	CASGGHEVAEAFF
NA	TRBV4-1	TRBJ2-7	TRBD2	TGCGCCAGCAGCCACCAACTAGCGGGAGGGCACTACGAGCAGTACTTC	CASSHQLAGGHYEQYF
few	TRBV10-2	TRBJ1-3	TRBD1	TGCGCCAGCAGGACAGGGGAGGCGGGAAACACCATATATTTT	CASRTGEAGNTIYF
NA	TRBV27	TRBJ1-5	NA	TGTGCCAGCAGCCGAGCGGGCAGGGGTCTTCAGCCCCAGCATTTT	CASSRAGRGLQPQHF
once	TRBV7-3	TRBJ1-1	NA	TGTGCCAGCACAACACCAGGAAGCACTGAAGCTTTCTTT	CASTTPGSTEAFF
once	TRBV10-2	TRBJ2-5	TRBD1	TGCGCCAGCTGGAGGGGACAGGGGTGGGAGACCCAGTACTTC	CASWRGQGWETQYF
NA	TRBV7-9	TRBJ2-3	NA	TGTGCCAGCAGCTTAATGACGGCGGGGGATACGCAGTATTTT	CASSLMTAGDTQYF
NA	TRBV5-1	TRBJ2-2	NA	TGCGCCAGCAGCTTCCCAGGGACCGGGGAGCTGTTTTTT	CASSFPGTGELFF
few	TRBV30	TRBJ2-2	NA	TGTGCCTGGGGGCAGCGGGTCGGGGAGCTGTTTTTT	CAWGQRVGELFF
NA	TRBV18	TRBJ2-2	NA	TGTGCCAGCTCACCATGGGGCGGGGAGCTGTTTTTT	CASSPWGGELFF
NA	TRBV7-2	TRBJ2-1	NA	TGTGCCAGCAGCCGACAGGGGAGGGGATACAATGAGCAGTTCTTC	CASSRQGRGYNEQFF
NA	TRBV6-5	TRBJ1-6	TRBD1	TGTGCCAGCAGTTACTCCCGGACAGGGCCAAATTCACCCCTCCACTTT	CASSYSRTGPNSPLHF
NA	TRBV5-6	TRBJ1-1	NA	TGTGCCAGCAGAAAACGGAGGATGAACACTGAAGCTTTCTTT	CASRKRRMNTEAFF
NA	TRBV29-1	TRBJ2-5	NA	TGCAGCGTTGATCCCCAAGAGACCCAGTACTTC	CSVDPQETQYF
few	TRBV5-1	TRBJ2-5	TRBD2	TGCGCCAGCAGTTGGACTAGCGGGAGTAGGGAGACCCAGTACTTC	CASSWTSGSRETQYF
NA	TRBV28	TRBJ2-3	TRBD2	TGTGCCAGCAGTTTAAACCTACTGGGGAGGGAGCGCACAGATACGCAGTATTTT	CASSLNLLGRERTDTQYF
NA	TRBV28	TRBJ1-3	NA	TGTGCCAGCACCTCCATGGGTTCCCTGTATTTT	CASTSMGSLYF
NA	TRBV7-9	TRBJ2-3	TRBD2	TGTGCCAGCAGCTTAGCGGGACTAGCGGGAGGCAAAGATACGCAGTATTTT	CASSLAGLAGGKDTQYF
few	TRBV2	TRBJ1-5	NA	TGTGCCAGCAACTCGGGAGGGGGGCATCAGCCCCAGCATTTT	CASNSGGGHQPQHF
once	TRBV5-4	TRBJ2-7	NA	TGTGCCAGCAGCTTGGGGGGAGCAGGGACGTCCTACGAGCAGTACTTC	CASSLGGAGTSYEQYF
NA	TRBV7-6	TRBJ2-1	NA	TGTGCCAGCAGCCTGGGCCCTGGAGACAATGAGCAGTTCTTC	CASSLGPGDNEQFF
once	TRBV5-1	TRBJ1-1	NA	TGCGCCAGCAGCTTGGGACAGGAGAACACTGAAGCTTTCTTT	CASSLGQENTEAFF
NA	TRBV2	TRBJ1-3	NA	TGTGCCAACTTGGAGGGTCACTCTGGAAACACCATATATTTT	CANLEGHSGNTIYF
NA	TRBV2	TRBJ1-4	NA	TGTGCCAGCAGCTCGGCAGGGAGGACGGAGGCGAAACTGTTTTTT	CASSSAGRTEAKLFF
NA	TRBV6-6	TRBJ1-2	NA	TGTGCCAGCAGTTACGACAGGGGCTACACCTTC	CASSYDRGYTF
NA	TRBV28	TRBJ1-3	NA	TGTGCCAGCAGTTTGGGCAGCATCTCTGGAAACACCATATATTTT	CASSLGSISGNTIYF
NA	TRBV4-1	TRBJ1-1	TRBD1	TGCGCCAGCAGCCAAGACCCAGGGGGACTAACTGAAGCTTTCTTT	CASSQDPGGLTEAFF
few	TRBV9	TRBJ2-1	TRBD2	TGTGCCAGCAGCCCCCTGGCGGGAGGGAGCTCCTACAATGAGCAGTTCTTC	CASSPLAGGSSYNEQFF
NA	TRBV28	TRBJ1-1	NA	TGTGCCAGCAGTTTAAAGGGAAAAGCTTTCTTT	CASSLKGKAFF
NA	TRBV28	TRBJ2-7	NA	TGTGCCAGCAGTTTTTGGGCCTCAGGGGAGTACTTC	CASSFWASGEYF
NA	TRBV7-9	TRBJ2-1	TRBD2	TGTGCCAGCAGCCGTGATAGCGGGAGTACCTACAATGAGCAGTTCTTC	CASSRDSGSTYNEQFF
many	TRBV6-1	TRBJ2-7	NA	TGTGCCACCAAGACAGAGTACGAGCAGTACTTC	CATKTEYEQYF
few	TRBV6-5	TRBJ1-1	TRBD1	TGTGCCAGCAGGGACAGGGTAAACACTGAAGCTTTCTTT	CASRDRVNTEAFF
NA	TRBV7-9	TRBJ2-7	NA	TGTGCCAGCAGCTTTTCACAAACTATCTCCTACGAGCAGTACTTC	CASSFSQTISYEQYF
few	TRBV19	TRBJ1-5	NA	TGTGCCAGTAGTATGGAACATTCACGGCCCCAGCATTTT	CASSMEHSRPQHF
many	TRBV10-2	TRBJ2-7	NA	TGCGCCAGCACCCACGAGCAGTACTTC	CASTHEQYF
NA	TRBV29-1	TRBJ2-3	NA	TGCAGCGTTGAAAAAGCGGGCACAGATACGCAGTATTTT	CSVEKAGTDTQYF